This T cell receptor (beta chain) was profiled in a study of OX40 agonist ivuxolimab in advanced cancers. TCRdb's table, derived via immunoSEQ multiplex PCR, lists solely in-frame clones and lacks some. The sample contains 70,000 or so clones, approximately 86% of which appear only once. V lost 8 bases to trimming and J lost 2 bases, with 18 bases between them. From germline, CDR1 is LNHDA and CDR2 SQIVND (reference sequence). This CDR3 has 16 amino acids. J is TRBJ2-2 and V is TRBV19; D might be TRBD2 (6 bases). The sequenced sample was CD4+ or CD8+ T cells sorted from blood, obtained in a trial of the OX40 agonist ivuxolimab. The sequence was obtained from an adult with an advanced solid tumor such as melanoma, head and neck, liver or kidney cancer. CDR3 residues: CASGGSGIPNTGELFF. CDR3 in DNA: TGTGCCAGTGGGGGGTCAGGAATACCAAACACCGGGGAGCTGTTTTTT.